This record looks at one T cell receptor (beta chain) sequence and its context. This entry is derived from a study of blood T cell repertoires in COVID-19. At the level of the study: The United States, Italy and Spain provided the acute and convalescent COVID-19 samples. Sources were T cells, B-cell-depleted T cells, or PBMCs; the material itself was cDNA or gDNA.

Per the original data handling: Quantification of nucleated cells was approximated via reference gene primer amplification. Using immunoSEQ multiplex PCR, the repertoire was profiled, and TCRdb retains in-frame clones only, with some absent. V and J calls and clone size are copied from that table; D and trimming were computed from the DNA. The sample contains some 150,000 clones, around 82% of which appear only once. Germline lookup yields CDR1 SGHVS and CDR2 FQNEAQ. The germline V and J ends were trimmed by 5 bases and 2 bases, with 11 bases remaining between them. The CDR3 has 14 residues. The clonotype comes from a human donor in a cohort sampled during active COVID-19. The sample taken for sequencing was peripheral blood. The genes are TRBV7-8 and TRBJ2-3; D gene unclear. The CDR3 spells CASSIDESTDTQYF. CDR3 DNA: TGTGCCAGCAGCATAGACGAGTCCACAGATACGCAGTATTTT. The whole variable domain, remainder taken from reference TRBV7-8 and TRBJ2-3, is GAGVSQSPRYKVAKRGQDVALRCDPISGHVSLFWYQQALGQGPEFLTYFQNEAQLDKSGLPSDRFFAERPEGSVSTLKIQRTQQEDSAVYLCASSIDESTDTQYFGPGTRLTVL.